This passage covers 30 T cell receptor beta chains from one sample sequenced in a study of a mutant IDH1 vaccine in newly diagnosed glioma. The protocol was immunoSEQ multiplex PCR, while the TCRdb copy is restricted to in-frame clones and leaves out a portion. Of 30,000 to 40,000 clones in the sample, approximately 83% are singletons; the top ten hold approximately 25%. These receptors' antigens are unknown. The time point: week 5, during vaccination. Vaccinated patients received 300 ug of mutant IDH1 20-mer peptide per dose, with topical imiquimod. Sequenced material: PBMCs, taken from a glioma patient whose treatment included an IDH1 peptide vaccine. Source of these receptors: a man aged 25 to 45 with glioma.

The rearrangement uses TRBV7-9 and TRBJ1-1; tentative D call: TRBD1 (6 bases). V was cut by 8 bases and J by 0 bases, with 19 bases left in between. The germline gives CDR1 SEHNR, CDR2 FQNEAQ (reference sequence). This CDR3 comprises 16 residues. Written as DNA, the CDR3 is TGTGCCAGCCAGAACAGGGATAGCCCAATGAACACTGAAGCTTTCTTT. Its protein is CASQNRDSPMNTEAFF.

The gene calls are TRBV28 and TRBJ1-2; 11 bases line up with TRBD1. Germline assignment: CDR1 MDHEN and CDR2 SYDVKM. The CDR3 is 16 amino acids. V dropped 5 bases and J dropped 7; count of bases not matched to a gene: 12. As DNA, the CDR3 is TGTGCCAGCAGTCCAACCCGGGACAGGGGGATTGGTGGCTACACCTTC. Amino acid sequence: CASSPTRDRGIGGYTF.

The chain uses TRBV7-2 and TRBJ2-7, with 7 bases matching TRBD1. Germline V gene data show CDR1 as SGHTA and CDR2 as FQGNSA. The V gene end was trimmed by 5 bases and the J gene end by 2 bases; junction bases not matched to a gene: 3. CDR3 length: 13 amino acids. The DNA for the CDR3 is TGTGCCAGCAGCGAAGGGGGCCCCTACGAGCAGTACTTC. This gives the protein CASSEGGPYEQYF.

The V call is TRBV6-5, the J call TRBJ2-2; 7 bases agree with TRBD1. J gave up 3 bases and V 8 bases, and 6 bases lay outside the gene matches. CDR3 length: 14 amino acids. Germline CDR1 MNHEY, CDR2 SVGAGI. The CDR3 sequence is CASAVQGYTGELFF. The CDR3 DNA follows: TGTGCCAGCGCGGTACAGGGGTACACCGGGGAGCTGTTTTTT.

V gene TRBV5-5 combines with J gene TRBJ2-2, with D tentatively TRBD1 (6 bases). CDR1 and CDR2 (germline): SGHKS, YYEKEE (reference sequence). Trimming stripped 3 bases from V and 5 bases from J, with 11 bases between. CDR3 length: 14 amino acids. CDR3 sequence (DNA): TGTGCCAGCAGCTCTTACAGGGAGACCGGGGAGCTGTTTTTT. Translated, it gives CASSSYRETGELFF.

In this sample, this clone turned up once. V is TRBV30 and J is TRBJ1-2, with 9 bases matching TRBD1. CDR3 length equals 15 residues. Germline values: CDR1 GTSNPN, CDR2 SVGIG (reference sequence). The V segment lost 0 bases and the J segment 8 bases; nucleotides outside the gene matches: 10. CDR3: CAWSVLVGTGRGYTF. Written as DNA, the CDR3 is TGTGCCTGGAGTGTACTGGTTGGGACAGGGAGGGGCTACACCTTC. The full variable domain, completed using reference TRBV30 and TRBJ1-2, is SQTIHQWPATLVQPVGSPLSLECTVEGTSNPNLYWYRQAAGRGLQLLFYSVGIGQISSEVPQNLSASRPQDRQFILSSKKLLLSDSGFYLCAWSVLVGTGRGYTFGSGTRLTVV.

This clone occurred a few times. The chain joins TRBV2 to TRBJ2-3; weak D call: TRBD2 (5 bases). The CDR3 consists of 13 residues. Trimming cost V 9 bases and J 2 bases, with 12 bases left between them. Per the germline V gene, CDR1 is SNHLY and CDR2 is FYNNEI. DNA of the CDR3: TGTGCCAGGTTAAGGGAGCTCACAGATACGCAGTATTTT. This sequence encodes CARLRELTDTQYF.

The genes are TRBV14 and TRBJ1-4; D is unresolved. The V gene's germline CDR1 is SGHDN and CDR2 FVKESK. Trimming cost V 0 bases and J 2 bases, with 10 bases left between them. The CDR3 loop spans 16 amino acids. Written as DNA, the CDR3 is TGTGCCAGCAGCCAAGATCCATTACGGACTAATGAAAAACTGTTTTTT. It yields the protein CASSQDPLRTNEKLFF.

This rearrangement joins TRBV12-5 to TRBJ1-1; TRBD1 is a possible D gene (5 bases). CDR1 is LGHNT and CDR2 is FRNRAP in the germline V gene. The CDR3 runs 18 residues. V shed 0 bases and J shed 0 bases, with 17 bases lying between them. CDR3 coding DNA: TGTGCTAGTGGTTTGGTACGGGGTCGTAAGGACATGAACACTGAAGCTTTCTTT. Its translation: CASGLVRGRKDMNTEAFF.

V and J are TRBV30 and TRBJ2-3; a weak D match, TRBD1 (6 bases). The CDR3 runs 12 residues. Trimming pared 4 bases from V and 7 bases from J, leaving 12 bases between. Germline-derived CDR1 and CDR2 are GTSNPN and SVGIG (reference sequence). The CDR3 spells CAWNRDTHTQYF. The CDR3 coding sequence is TGTGCCTGGAACCGGGACACCCATACGCAGTATTTT.

V is TRBV19 and J is TRBJ1-5; D perhaps matches TRBD1 (5 bases). CDR3 size: 16 residues. V was shortened by 3 bases and J by 1 base, with 13 bases between the two germline ends. Germline-derived CDR1 and CDR2 are LNHDA and SQIVND (reference sequence). CDR3 sequence: CASSMMGRGSNQPQHF. CDR3 coding DNA: TGTGCCAGTAGTATGATGGGGCGCGGGAGCAATCAGCCCCAGCATTTT.

A single count supports this clone. In nucleotides, the CDR3 is TGTGCCAGCAGTGATGGTGACTATGGCTACACCTTC. This sequence encodes CASSDGDYGYTF. The J gene is TRBJ1-2, the V gene TRBV6-4, with D unclear. CDR1 is MRHNA and CDR2 is SNTAGT in the germline V gene. The V end was cut by 3 bases, the J end by 3 bases, with 5 bases between. The CDR3 runs to 12 residues.

V and J are TRBV19 and TRBJ2-5, with D unclear. The CDR3 consists of 14 residues. Looked up from germline, CDR1 is LNHDA and CDR2 is SQIVND (reference sequence). Trimming pared 3 bases from V and 2 bases from J, leaving 10 bases between. The DNA of the CDR3 is TGTGCCAGTAGTATTTCTAGAAGGCAAGAGACCCAGTACTTC. Its translation: CASSISRRQETQYF.

The rearrangement joins TRBV30 to TRBJ1-4; 9 bases align to TRBD1. The CDR3 has 14 amino acids. Germline loops: CDR1 GTSNPN, CDR2 SVGIG (reference sequence). J lost 4 bases, V lost 5 bases, and 5 bases had no gene match. The CDR3 nucleotides are TGTGCCTGGGACAGGGGGAGGTATAATGAAAAACTGTTTTTT. Its protein product is CAWDRGRYNEKLFF.

This chain connects TRBV7-9 to TRBJ2-5; D is possibly TRBD2 (7 bases). The ends were cut back, 2 bases at V and 2 bases at J, with 15 bases in the middle. CDR1 is SEHNR and CDR2 is FQNEAQ in the germline V gene (reference sequence). The CDR3 has 16 amino acids. CDR3 residues: CASSLKRGGRQETQYF. The DNA of the CDR3 is TGTGCCAGCAGCTTAAAGAGGGGGGGGAGACAAGAGACCCAGTACTTC.

This clone occurred a few times. The chain joins TRBV7-3 to TRBJ1-1, with TRBD1 matching 7 bases. The CDR3 is 13 residues long. Trimming removed 1 base from V and 8 bases from J; junction bases left unmatched: 4. Germline lookup yields CDR1 SGHTA and CDR2 FQGTGA. The CDR3 reads CASSLSAGQEAFF. The DNA for the CDR3 is TGTGCCAGCAGCTTAAGTGCGGGACAGGAAGCTTTCTTT.

The V gene is TRBV21-1, the J gene TRBJ1-5; the tabulated D call, TRBD1, remains unverified against the DNA. TRBV21-1 is a pseudogene locus. There are 18 residues in the CDR3. CDR3 amino acids: CASTNPTPGQLHGQPQHF. For the CDR3, the DNA is TGTGCCAGCACCAACCCTACCCCGGGACAACTACACGGTCAGCCCCAGCATTTT.

The CDR3 reads CASSPDRAASYNEQFF. In DNA form, the CDR3 reads TGTGCCAGCAGCCCAGACAGGGCCGCGTCCTACAATGAGCAGTTCTTC. V usage is TRBV2 and J usage is TRBJ2-1; 7 bases agree with TRBD1. V lost 6 bases and J lost 1; bases outside the gene matches: 9. CDR1 SNHLY and CDR2 FYNNEI come from the germline V gene. CDR3 length: 16 residues.

The chain combines TRBV5-5 with TRBJ2-7; D gene unclear. Germline V gene sequence: CDR1 SGHKS, CDR2 YYEKEE (reference sequence). The V end lost 0 bases, the J end lost 5 bases, and 3 bases lay between the germline ends. CDR3 length: 11 amino acids. CDR3 DNA sequence: TGTGCCAGCAGCTTGGGCGACGAGCAGTACTTC. Its translation: CASSLGDEQYF.

The chain links TRBV12-5 to TRBJ1-1; 8 bases are shared with TRBD1. V gave up 1 base and J gave up 3 bases; unmatched junction bases: 4. This CDR3 contains 15 residues. Germline-derived CDR1 and CDR2 are LGHNT and FRNRAP. In DNA, the CDR3 is TGTGCTAGTGGTTTGGGGACAGGGAGGTACACTGAAGCTTTCTTT. Translating gives CASGLGTGRYTEAFF.

The V and J genes are TRBV5-1 and TRBJ1-2; D is possibly TRBD1 (5 bases). V gave up 4 bases and J gave up 2 bases, with 15 bases separating them. Germline V gene data show CDR1 as SGHRS and CDR2 as YFSETQ. CDR3 size: 15 residues. CDR3 region: CASSTLGAVNYGYTF. In nucleotides, the CDR3 is TGCGCCAGCAGCACCCTTGGGGCAGTCAACTATGGCTACACCTTC.

As for this clone: A junction end diverges from the germline sequence, so it may reflect a read error. The V gene is TRBV20-1, the J gene TRBJ2-1, with TRBD2 matching 8 bases. Germline V lookup: CDR1 DFQATT, CDR2 SNEGSKA (reference sequence). The CDR3 spans 11 residues. CDR3 sequence: CSAPNSGSLVF. The CDR3 bases are TGCAGTGCTCCCAACAGCGGGAGCTTGGTCTTC.

The chain uses TRBV25-1 and TRBJ2-2; 9 bases line up with TRBD2. The CDR3 runs to 13 residues. J lost 7 bases, V lost 7 bases, and 4 bases had no gene match. Germline lookup yields CDR1 MGHDK and CDR2 SYGVNS. As DNA, the CDR3 is TGTGCCAGCATGTTAGCGGGAGTCGGGGAGCTGTTTTTT. Translation: CASMLAGVGELFF.

The CDR3 region has the DNA TGTGCCAGCAGTTCCGGGGGGGGACCTTACAATGAGCAGTTCTTC. The encoded protein is CASSSGGGPYNEQFF. The rearrangement joins TRBV27 to TRBJ2-1; 8 bases are shared with TRBD2. There are 15 residues in the CDR3. The ends lost 4 bases at V and 4 bases at J; junction bases unmatched: 6. Germline loops: CDR1 MNHEY, CDR2 SMNVEV (reference sequence).

The J gene is TRBJ1-1, the V gene TRBV5-1; TRBD1 aligns across 10 bases. The ends lost 7 bases at V and 4 bases at J; junction bases unmatched: 13. The CDR3 extends over 16 amino acids. The germline CDR1 and CDR2 sequences are SGHRS and YFSETQ. This CDR3 is CASRPGTGAAGTEAFF. CDR3 DNA sequence: TGCGCCAGCCGCCCCGGGACAGGGGCCGCGGGCACTGAAGCTTTCTTT.

The J gene is TRBJ2-2, the V gene TRBV14, with D perhaps TRBD1 or TRBD2 (5 bases each). Germline V gives CDR1 SGHDN, CDR2 FVKESK. The CDR3 covers 14 residues. Trimming stripped 6 bases from V and 6 bases from J, with 14 bases between. CDR3 in DNA: TGTGCCAGCAGTGGGGACCGAGACTCCGGGGAGCTGTTTTTT. Translating gives CASSGDRDSGELFF.

The chain is built from TRBV30 and TRBJ1-2; D is perhaps TRBD1 (5 bases). This CDR3 spans 15 amino acids. V was shortened by 2 bases and J by 8 bases, with 21 bases between the two germline ends. Germline V gives CDR1 GTSNPN, CDR2 SVGIG (reference sequence). The CDR3 is CAWSPDRQSERGYTF. DNA for the CDR3: TGTGCCTGGAGTCCTGACCGACAGTCAGAGCGGGGCTACACCTTC.

The V call is TRBV7-8, the J call TRBJ2-7, with TRBD1 identical over 7 bases. The CDR3 consists of 13 residues. V gave up 1 base and J gave up 7 bases; unmatched junction bases: 4. The V gene's germline CDR1 is SGHVS and CDR2 FQNEAQ. CDR3 nucleotide sequence: TGTGCCAGCAGCTTAGAACAGGGGAATGAGCAGTACTTC. The encoded protein is CASSLEQGNEQYF. The variable domain in full, completed from reference TRBV7-8 and TRBJ2-7, reads GAGVSQSPRYKVAKRGQDVALRCDPISGHVSLFWYQQALGQGPEFLTYFQNEAQLDKSGLPSDRFFAERPEGSVSTLKIQRTQQEDSAVYLCASSLEQGNEQYFGPGTRLTVT.

The V call is TRBV10-3, the J call TRBJ1-1; 9 nucleotides agree with TRBD1. This CDR3 comprises 14 residues. The germline V gene has CDR1 ENHRY and CDR2 SYGVKD. The V gene end was trimmed by 5 bases and the J gene end by 4 bases; junction bases not matched to a gene: 5. The CDR3 bases are TGTGCCATCAGTAAAACGGACAGGGGCACTGAAGCTTTCTTT. Translated, it gives CAISKTDRGTEAFF.

The chain employs TRBV4-3 and TRBJ1-4; maybe TRBD1 (6 bases). Trimming stripped 0 bases from V and 8 bases from J, with 16 bases between. CDR1 is LGHNA, CDR2 YSLEER, per germline. The CDR3 length is 16 residues. The CDR3 DNA is TGCGCCAGCAGCCAAGATTGGGAACAGGGTGCCGAAAAACTGTTTTTT. Translating gives CASSQDWEQGAEKLFF.